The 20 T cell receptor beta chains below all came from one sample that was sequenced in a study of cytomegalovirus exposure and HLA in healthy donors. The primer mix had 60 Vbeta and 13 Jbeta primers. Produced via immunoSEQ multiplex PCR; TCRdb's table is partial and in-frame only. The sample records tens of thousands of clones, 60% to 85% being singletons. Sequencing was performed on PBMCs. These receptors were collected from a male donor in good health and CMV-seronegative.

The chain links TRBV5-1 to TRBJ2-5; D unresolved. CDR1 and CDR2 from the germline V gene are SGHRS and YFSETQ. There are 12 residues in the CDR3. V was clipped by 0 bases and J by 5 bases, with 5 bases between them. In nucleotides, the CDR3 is TGCGCCAGCAGCTTGGCCCGTGAGACCCAGTACTTC. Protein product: CASSLARETQYF.

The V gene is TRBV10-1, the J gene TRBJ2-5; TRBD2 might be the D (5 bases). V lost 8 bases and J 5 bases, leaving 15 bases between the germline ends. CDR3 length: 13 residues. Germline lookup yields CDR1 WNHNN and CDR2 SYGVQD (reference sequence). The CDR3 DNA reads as TGCGCCAGCGTGCCGGGGATCTGGGAGACCCAGTACTTC. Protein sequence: CASVPGIWETQYF.

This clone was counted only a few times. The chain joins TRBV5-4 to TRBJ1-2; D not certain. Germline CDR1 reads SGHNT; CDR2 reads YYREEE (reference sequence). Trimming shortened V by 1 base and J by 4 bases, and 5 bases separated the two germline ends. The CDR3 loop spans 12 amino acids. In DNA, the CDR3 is TGTGCCAGCAGCTTGTGGCTCTATGGCTACACCTTC. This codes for CASSLWLYGYTF. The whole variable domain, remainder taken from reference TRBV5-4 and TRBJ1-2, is ETGVTQSPTHLIKTRGQQVTLRCSSQSGHNTVSWYQQALGQGPQFIFQYYREEENGRGNFPPRFSGLQFPNYSSELNVNALELDDSALYLCASSLWLYGYTFGSGTRLTVV.

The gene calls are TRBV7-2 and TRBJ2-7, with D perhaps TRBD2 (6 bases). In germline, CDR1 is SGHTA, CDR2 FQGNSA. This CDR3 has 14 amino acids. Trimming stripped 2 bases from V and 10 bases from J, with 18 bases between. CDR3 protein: CASSLIPGSPRQYF. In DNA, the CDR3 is TGTGCCAGCAGCTTAATTCCCGGGAGCCCGCGTCAGTACTTC.

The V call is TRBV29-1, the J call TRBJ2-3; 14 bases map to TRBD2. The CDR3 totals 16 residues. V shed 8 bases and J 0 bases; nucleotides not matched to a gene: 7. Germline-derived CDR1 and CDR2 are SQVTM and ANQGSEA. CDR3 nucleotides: TGCAGCCCTGGACTAGCGGGAGGACCGAGCACAGATACGCAGTATTTT. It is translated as CSPGLAGGPSTDTQYF.

The CDR3 bases are TGTGCCAGCAGCGAAACAGGGGAAGGAGGCGAGCAGTACTTC. Translated, it gives CASSETGEGGEQYF. The chain links TRBV6-6 to TRBJ2-7; 7 bases are shared with TRBD1. V was clipped by 6 bases and J by 6 bases; unmatched bases: 11. Germline loops: CDR1 MNHNY, CDR2 SVGAGI (reference sequence). The CDR3 covers 14 residues.

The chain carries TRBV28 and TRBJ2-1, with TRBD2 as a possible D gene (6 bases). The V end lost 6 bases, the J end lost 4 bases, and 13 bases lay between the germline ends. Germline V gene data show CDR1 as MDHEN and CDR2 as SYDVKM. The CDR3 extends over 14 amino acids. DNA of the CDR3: TGTGCCAGCAGGCCCCGAGGACTATACAATGAGCAGTTCTTC. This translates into CASRPRGLYNEQFF. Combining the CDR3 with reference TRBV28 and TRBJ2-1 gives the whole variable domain DVKVTQSSRYLVKRTGEKVFLECVQDMDHENMFWYRQDPGLGLRLIYFSYDVKMKEKGDIPEGYSVSREKKERFSLILESASTNQTSMYLCASRPRGLYNEQFFGPGTRLTVL.

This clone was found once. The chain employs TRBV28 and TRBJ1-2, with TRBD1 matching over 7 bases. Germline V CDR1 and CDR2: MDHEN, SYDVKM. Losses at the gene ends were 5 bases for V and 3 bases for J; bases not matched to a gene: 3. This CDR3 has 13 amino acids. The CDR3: CASSPGQDYGYTF. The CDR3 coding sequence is TGTGCCAGCAGTCCCGGACAGGACTATGGCTACACCTTC.

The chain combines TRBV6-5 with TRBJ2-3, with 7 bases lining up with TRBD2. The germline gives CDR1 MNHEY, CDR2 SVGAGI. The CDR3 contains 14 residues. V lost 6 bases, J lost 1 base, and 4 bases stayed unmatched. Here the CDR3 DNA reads TGTGCCAGCAGACCTAGCGGCCGCACAGATACGCAGTATTTT. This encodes CASRPSGRTDTQYF.

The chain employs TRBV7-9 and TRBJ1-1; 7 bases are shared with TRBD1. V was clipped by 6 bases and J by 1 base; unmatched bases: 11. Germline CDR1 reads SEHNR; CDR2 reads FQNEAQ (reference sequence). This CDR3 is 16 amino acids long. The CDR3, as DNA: TGTGCCAGCAGGCAGAGCCGAGGGACAGCGAACACTGAAGCTTTCTTT. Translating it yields CASRQSRGTANTEAFF.

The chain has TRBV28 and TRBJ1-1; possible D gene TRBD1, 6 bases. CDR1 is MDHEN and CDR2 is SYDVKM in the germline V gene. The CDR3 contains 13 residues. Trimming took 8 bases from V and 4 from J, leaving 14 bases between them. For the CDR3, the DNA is TGTGCCAGCTATTCGGTCAGGGGCACTGAAGCTTTCTTT. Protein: CASYSVRGTEAFF. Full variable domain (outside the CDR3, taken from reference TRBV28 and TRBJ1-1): DVKVTQSSRYLVKRTGEKVFLECVQDMDHENMFWYRQDPGLGLRLIYFSYDVKMKEKGDIPEGYSVSREKKERFSLILESASTNQTSMYLCASYSVRGTEAFFGQGTRLTVV.

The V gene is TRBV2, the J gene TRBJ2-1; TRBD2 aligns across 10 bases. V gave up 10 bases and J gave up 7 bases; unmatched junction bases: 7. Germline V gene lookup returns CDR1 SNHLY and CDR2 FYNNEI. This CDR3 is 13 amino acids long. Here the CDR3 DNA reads TGTGCCACTACGGGACTAGCGAGTAATGAGCAGTTCTTC. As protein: CATTGLASNEQFF.

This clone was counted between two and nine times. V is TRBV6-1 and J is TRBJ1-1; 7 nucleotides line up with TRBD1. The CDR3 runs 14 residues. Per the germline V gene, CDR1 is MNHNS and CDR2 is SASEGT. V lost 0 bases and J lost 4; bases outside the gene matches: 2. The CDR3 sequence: CASSEAAGGTEAFF. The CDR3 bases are TGTGCCAGCAGTGAAGCTGCAGGGGGCACTGAAGCTTTCTTT.

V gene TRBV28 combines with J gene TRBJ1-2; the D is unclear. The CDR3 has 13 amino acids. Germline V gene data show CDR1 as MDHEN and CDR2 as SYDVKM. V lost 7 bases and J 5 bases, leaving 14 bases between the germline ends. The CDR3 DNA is TGTGCCAGCATATTGAGGGCTGGGTATGGCTACACCTTC. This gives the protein CASILRAGYGYTF.

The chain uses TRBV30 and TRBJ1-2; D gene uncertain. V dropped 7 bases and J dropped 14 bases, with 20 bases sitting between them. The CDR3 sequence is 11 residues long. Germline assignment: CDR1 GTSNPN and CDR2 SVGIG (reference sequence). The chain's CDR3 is CASADGPKKTF. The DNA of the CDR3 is TGTGCCTCTGCTGATGGCCCGAAAAAAACCTTC.

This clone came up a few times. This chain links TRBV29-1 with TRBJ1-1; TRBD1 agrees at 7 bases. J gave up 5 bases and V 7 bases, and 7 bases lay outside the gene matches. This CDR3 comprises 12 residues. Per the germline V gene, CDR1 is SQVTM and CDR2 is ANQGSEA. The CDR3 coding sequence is TGCAGCGAAAACAGGGGTGGTACTGAAGCTTTCTTT. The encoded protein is CSENRGGTEAFF. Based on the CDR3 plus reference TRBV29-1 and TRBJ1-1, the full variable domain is SAVISQKPSRDICQRGTSLTIQCQVDSQVTMMFWYRQQPGQSLTLIATANQGSEATYESGFVIDKFPISRPNLTFSTLTVSNMSPEDSSIYLCSENRGGTEAFFGQGTRLTVV.

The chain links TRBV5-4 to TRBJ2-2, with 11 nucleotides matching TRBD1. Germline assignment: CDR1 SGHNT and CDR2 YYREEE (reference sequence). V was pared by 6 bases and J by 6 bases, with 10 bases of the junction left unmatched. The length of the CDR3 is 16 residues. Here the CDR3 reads CASNYPGQGASGELFF. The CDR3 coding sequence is TGTGCCAGCAACTACCCCGGACAGGGGGCATCCGGGGAGCTGTTTTTT.

DNA for the CDR3: TGCGCCAGCAGCCAAGAGCCTTTTAGCTCCTACAATGAGCAGTTCTTC. Protein sequence: CASSQEPFSSYNEQFF. The gene calls are TRBV4-1 and TRBJ2-1; D is undetermined. V gave up 0 bases and J gave up 0 bases, with 9 bases separating them. The germline gives CDR1 MGHRA, CDR2 YSYEKL. The CDR3 is made up of 16 amino acids.

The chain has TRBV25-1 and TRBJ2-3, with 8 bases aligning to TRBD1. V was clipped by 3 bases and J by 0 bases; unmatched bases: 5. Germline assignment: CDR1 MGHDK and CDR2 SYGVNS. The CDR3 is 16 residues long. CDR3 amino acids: CASSDRDRGSTDTQYF. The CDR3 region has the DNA TGTGCCAGCAGTGACCGAGACAGGGGAAGCACAGATACGCAGTATTTT.

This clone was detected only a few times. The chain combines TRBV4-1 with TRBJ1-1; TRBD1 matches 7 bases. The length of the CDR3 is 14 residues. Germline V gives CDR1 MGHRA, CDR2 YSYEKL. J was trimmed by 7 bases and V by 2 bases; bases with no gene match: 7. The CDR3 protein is CASSQKPGGREAFF. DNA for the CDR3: TGCGCCAGCAGCCAAAAGCCAGGGGGGCGTGAAGCTTTCTTT.